The 30 T cell receptor beta chains below all came from one sample that was sequenced in a study of cytomegalovirus exposure and HLA in healthy donors. The PCR ran on 60 Vbeta and 13 Jbeta primers. The method was immunoSEQ multiplex PCR; TCRdb's version includes in-frame clones alone and lacks a portion of them. The data hold around 150,000 clones, with around 74% observed a single time. Sequencing was performed on PBMCs. Source of these receptors: a female donor in good health and CMV-seronegative.

This chain joins TRBV15 and TRBJ1-2, with 7 bases matching TRBD1. The CDR3 has 15 residues. Losses at the gene ends were 0 bases for V and 5 bases for J; bases not matched to a gene: 6. Germline-derived CDR1 and CDR2 are LNHNV and YYDKDF (reference sequence). The CDR3 is CATSRDDRVEYGYTF. CDR3 DNA sequence: TGTGCCACCAGCAGAGATGACAGGGTAGAATATGGCTACACCTTC. Combining the CDR3 with reference TRBV15 and TRBJ1-2 gives the whole variable domain DAMVIQNPRYQVTQFGKPVTLSCSQTLNHNVMYWYQQKSSQAPKLLFHYYDKDFNNEADTPDNFQSRRPNTSFCFLDIRSPGLGDTAMYLCATSRDDRVEYGYTFGSGTRLTVV.

The chain recombines TRBV11-2 with TRBJ2-6; 7 positions match TRBD1. Germline CDR1 SGHAT, CDR2 FQNNGV. The CDR3 covers 18 residues. The ends lost 2 bases at V and 4 bases at J; junction bases unmatched: 11. The CDR3 reads CASSLTGQGVRGANVLTF. CDR3 in DNA: TGTGCCAGCAGCTTAACGGGCCAGGGGGTGAGAGGGGCCAACGTCCTGACTTTC.

This clone was found a few times. In DNA form, the CDR3 reads TGTGCCAGCAGCTTAGAATATGGAACGGGGACCGGGGAGCTGTTTTTT. It specifies CASSLEYGTGTGELFF. J is TRBJ2-2 and V is TRBV11-1, with D possibly being TRBD2 (5 bases). From germline, CDR1 is SGHAT and CDR2 FQDESV (reference sequence). Trimming shortened V by 1 base and J by 5 bases, and 14 bases separated the two germline ends. This CDR3 contains 16 residues.

The V call is TRBV12-5, the J call TRBJ2-5; tentative D call: TRBD2 (6 bases). Germline CDR1 is LGHNT and CDR2 is FRNRAP. The CDR3 runs to 14 residues. V lost 7 bases and J lost 4, with 16 bases in between. The CDR3 DNA reads as TGTGCTAGTGCCCTGCCGGGGGTAATAGAGACCCAGTACTTC. Protein sequence: CASALPGVIETQYF.

CDR3 bases: TGCAGCGTTGGCCGGGACAGAAATTCACCCCTCCACTTT. This codes for CSVGRDRNSPLHF. The rearrangement links TRBV29-1 to TRBJ1-6; 7 bases are shared with TRBD1. This CDR3 is built from 13 residues. The germline V gene has CDR1 SQVTM and CDR2 ANQGSEA. V was clipped by 4 bases and J by 7 bases; unmatched bases: 4.

This clone has only a few counts. The genes are TRBV5-5 and TRBJ2-7, with D hard to call. Between the trimmed V and J ends, which lost 3 bases and 3 bases, there was a span of 4 bases. This CDR3 contains 11 residues. The germline V gene has CDR1 SGHKS and CDR2 YYEKEE (reference sequence). The CDR3 reads CASSSFYEQYF. DNA of the CDR3: TGTGCCAGCAGCTCCTTCTACGAGCAGTACTTC.

The gene calls are TRBV7-3 and TRBJ2-5; a weak D match, TRBD2 (6 bases). The germline gives CDR1 SGHTA, CDR2 FQGTGA. V dropped 1 base and J dropped 5 bases, with 14 bases sitting between them. CDR3 length: 15 residues. As DNA, the CDR3 is TGTGCCAGCAGCTTAAATGGAGGGGTATGGGAGACCCAGTACTTC. Its translation: CASSLNGGVWETQYF.

The count of this clone is one. The chain has TRBV20-1 and TRBJ2-3; D not resolved. Trimming stripped 5 bases from V and 7 bases from J, with 7 bases between. CDR1 and CDR2 (germline): DFQATT, SNEGSKA (reference sequence). The CDR3 covers 10 residues. Written as DNA, the CDR3 is TGCAGTGCTGGAGCCTATACGCAGTATTTT. Encoded protein: CSAGAYTQYF.

V gene TRBV5-1 combines with J gene TRBJ2-3; possibly TRBD2 for D (5 bases). The germline V gene has CDR1 SGHRS and CDR2 YFSETQ. This CDR3 is built from 14 residues. V lost 0 bases and J 5 bases, leaving 10 bases between the germline ends. The CDR3 is CASSLAPGGDTQYF. CDR3 DNA sequence: TGCGCCAGCAGCTTGGCCCCCGGAGGAGATACGCAGTATTTT.

This chain connects TRBV7-8 to TRBJ1-1; possibly TRBD1 for D (5 bases). Germline V lookup: CDR1 SGHVS, CDR2 FQNEAQ. The ends were cut back, 5 bases at V and 0 bases at J, with 16 bases in the middle. This CDR3 contains 16 residues. The CDR3 is CASSPVGGLMNTEAFF. CDR3 in DNA: TGTGCCAGCAGCCCCGTGGGGGGATTAATGAACACTGAAGCTTTCTTT.

J is TRBJ1-2 and V is TRBV27; D unclear. Germline CDR1 MNHEY, CDR2 SMNVEV (reference sequence). V was cut by 0 bases and J by 1 base, with 12 bases left in between. The CDR3 spans 16 residues. In DNA form, the CDR3 reads TGTGCCAGCAGTTTATCGTTCGGAGTGGGTAACTATGGCTACACCTTC. Translation: CASSLSFGVGNYGYTF.

This chain uses TRBV6-5 with TRBJ2-5, with D maybe TRBD2 (6 bases). Germline loops: CDR1 MNHEY, CDR2 SVGAGI. Trimming left V 6 bases short and J 5 bases short, with 10 bases between. The CDR3 spans 12 residues. The CDR3 nucleotides read TGTGCCAGCAGGCACGCGGGGGAGACCCAGTACTTC. Protein: CASRHAGETQYF.

This chain joins TRBV5-6 and TRBJ2-7; 10 positions agree with TRBD2. J was trimmed by 4 bases and V by 6 bases; bases with no gene match: 13. Germline assignment: CDR1 SGHDT and CDR2 YYEEEE. This CDR3 has 16 amino acids. The CDR3 sequence is CASNLEGLAYYYEQYF. Here the CDR3 DNA reads TGTGCCAGCAATCTGGAGGGACTAGCGTACTATTACGAGCAGTACTTC.

The chain links TRBV30 to TRBJ2-7; weak D call: TRBD2 (5 bases). The germline V gene has CDR1 GTSNPN and CDR2 SVGIG (reference sequence). Trimming cost V 3 bases and J 9 bases, with 18 bases left between them. The CDR3 totals 13 residues. CDR3 amino acids: CAWSHLEVGRQYF. The CDR3, as DNA: TGTGCCTGGAGCCACCTGGAGGTAGGGAGGCAGTACTTC.

This clone was seen only a few times. This chain uses TRBV30 with TRBJ2-7; 11 bases line up with TRBD1. The CDR3 covers 15 residues. V was clipped by 4 bases and J by 4 bases; unmatched bases: 9. Per the germline V gene, CDR1 is GTSNPN and CDR2 is SVGIG (reference sequence). The CDR3 sequence is CAWNLWGQGDYEQYF. DNA for the CDR3: TGTGCCTGGAACCTGTGGGGACAGGGGGATTACGAGCAGTACTTC.

A remark on this clone: Different DNA sequences within this sample yield the same CDR3. V gene TRBV18 combines with J gene TRBJ1-2; D perhaps matches TRBD1 (5 bases). The CDR3 is 13 amino acids. Trimming took 2 bases from V and 3 from J, leaving 7 bases between them. The germline CDR1 and CDR2 sequences are KGHSH and LQKENI. In DNA form, the CDR3 reads TGTGCCAGCTCACCAGGGGGGGACTATGGCTACACCTTC. Amino acids: CASSPGGDYGYTF.

This clone was detected only a few times. This chain links TRBV19 with TRBJ1-2; TRBD1 matches 11 bases. This CDR3 has 15 residues. V lost 7 bases to trimming and J lost 3 bases; unmatched junction nucleotides: 7. The V gene's germline CDR1 is LNHDA and CDR2 SQIVND (reference sequence). CDR3 nucleotide sequence: TGTGCCAGTAACCCCGGACAGGGGGCGGACTATGGCTACACCTTC. Amino acid sequence: CASNPGQGADYGYTF.

The table lists this clone with a count of one. The gene calls are TRBV5-1 and TRBJ2-7; TRBD2 is a possible D gene (6 bases). Germline-derived CDR1 and CDR2 are SGHRS and YFSETQ. Trimming left V 5 bases short and J 3 bases short, with 12 bases between. The CDR3 is made up of 13 amino acids. The CDR3 DNA follows: TGCGCCAGCAGTTCGGGACTCCTCTACGAGCAGTACTTC. Translating gives CASSSGLLYEQYF.

The V call is TRBV6-1, the J call TRBJ2-5; D might be TRBD2 (6 bases). The J call is uncertain, as TRBJ2-7 better fits the DNA end. The length of the CDR3 is 14 residues. The V gene's germline CDR1 is MNHNS and CDR2 SASEGT. CDR3 nucleotide sequence: TGTGCCAGCAGGGTACTACGGGAGCCCGACGAGCAGTACTTC. Encoded protein: CASRVLREPDEQYF.

The V gene is TRBV7-8, the J gene TRBJ1-6; possibly TRBD1 for D (6 bases). Looked up from germline, CDR1 is SGHVS and CDR2 is FQNEAQ. The CDR3 runs 14 residues. V lost 4 bases, J lost 5 bases, and 9 bases lay in between. The CDR3 region has the DNA TGTGCCAGCAGCTACGGACAGAATAATTCACCCCTCCACTTT. As protein: CASSYGQNNSPLHF.

Here the CDR3 reads CASTLRAGWGYTF. CDR3 nucleotide sequence: TGTGCCAGCACCCTTCGGGCAGGGTGGGGCTACACCTTC. The rearrangement joins TRBV5-4 to TRBJ1-2; perhaps TRBD1 as D (5 bases). V was cut by 6 bases and J by 8 bases, with 17 bases left in between. There are 13 residues in the CDR3. Per germline, CDR1 SGHNT and CDR2 YYREEE (reference sequence). The variable domain in full, completed from reference TRBV5-4 and TRBJ1-2, reads ETGVTQSPTHLIKTRGQQVTLRCSSQSGHNTVSWYQQALGQGPQFIFQYYREEENGRGNFPPRFSGLQFPNYSSELNVNALELDDSALYLCASTLRAGWGYTFGSGTRLTVV.

The chain carries TRBV5-6 and TRBJ1-2, with unresolved D. This CDR3 is built from 13 residues. V was shortened by 4 bases and J by 0 bases, with 7 bases between the two germline ends. Germline V CDR1 and CDR2: SGHDT, YYEEEE. CDR3 sequence reads: CASSREPNYGYTF. The CDR3 DNA reads TGTGCCAGCAGCCGGGAGCCTAACTATGGCTACACCTTC.

The J gene is TRBJ1-5, the V gene TRBV4-1; D perhaps matches TRBD1 (5 bases). The CDR3 has 16 residues. The V end was cut by 8 bases, the J end by 0 bases, with 17 bases between. CDR1 is MGHRA, CDR2 YSYEKL, per germline. The CDR3 region is CASRQSTFYSNQPQHF. CDR3 coding DNA: TGCGCCAGCCGACAGTCCACCTTCTATAGCAATCAGCCCCAGCATTTT.

This clone occurred once. The genes are TRBV6-4 and TRBJ2-1; 10 bases are a match to TRBD2. CDR1 MRHNA and CDR2 SNTAGT come from the germline V gene. The CDR3 length is 16 residues. Trimming removed 6 bases from V and 8 bases from J; junction bases left unmatched: 13. In nucleotides, the CDR3 is TGTGCCAGCAGGGTCTCCCCTAGCGGGAGTATCGATGAGCAGTTCTTC. Translated, it gives CASRVSPSGSIDEQFF.

The chain employs TRBV11-1 and TRBJ2-7; a weak D match, TRBD1 (5 bases). V was pared by 5 bases and J by 9 bases, with 17 bases between. Germline CDR1 and CDR2: SGHAT and FQDESV (reference sequence). The CDR3 sequence is 13 residues long. CDR3: CASSPVLGAWQYF. DNA for the CDR3: TGTGCCAGCAGCCCAGTGTTAGGGGCCTGGCAGTACTTC.

This chain links TRBV5-8 with TRBJ2-7; 9 bases are shared with TRBD2. This CDR3 contains 15 residues. With 3 bases clipped from V and 5 bases from J, the junction kept 9 bases outside the gene matches. Germline assignment: CDR1 SGHTS and CDR2 YDEGEE. CDR3 loop: CASSSLSGSRNEQYF. The CDR3 bases are TGTGCCAGCAGCTCACTTAGCGGGAGTAGGAACGAGCAGTACTTC. Filled out from reference TRBV5-8 and TRBJ2-7, the complete variable domain reads EAGVTQSPTHLIKTRGQQATLRCSPISGHTSVYWYQQALGLGLQFLLWYDEGEERNRGNFPPRFSGRQFPNYSSELNVNALELEDSALYLCASSSLSGSRNEQYFGPGTRLTVT.

In its sample, this clone was seen once. The V and J genes are TRBV6-5 and TRBJ1-4; D is unresolved. Trimming shortened V by 2 bases and J by 0 bases, and 10 bases separated the two germline ends. This CDR3 is built from 16 residues. The germline V gene encodes CDR1 MNHEY and CDR2 SVGAGI. The CDR3 protein is CASSYGHSATNEKLFF. The CDR3 DNA follows: TGTGCCAGCAGTTACGGGCACTCTGCAACTAATGAAAAACTGTTTTTT.

The chain links TRBV5-4 to TRBJ2-5, with 11 bases identical to TRBD2. Per the germline V gene, CDR1 is SGHNT and CDR2 is YYREEE (reference sequence). V was clipped by 4 bases and J by 3 bases; unmatched bases: 14. The length of the CDR3 is 18 residues. This CDR3 reads CASSPGGLAEALKETQYF. In nucleotides, the CDR3 is TGTGCCAGCAGCCCCGGGGGACTAGCGGAGGCTCTAAAAGAGACCCAGTACTTC.

The chain recombines TRBV7-6 with TRBJ1-2, with 7 nucleotides matching TRBD1. V dropped 5 bases and J dropped 4; count of bases not matched to a gene: 4. Germline V gives CDR1 SGHVS, CDR2 FNYEAQ. This CDR3 has 13 amino acids. For the CDR3, the DNA is TGTGCCAGCAGCCCAGGGACAGCCTATGGCTACACCTTC. Translation gives CASSPGTAYGYTF.

J is TRBJ2-5 and V is TRBV4-2; a possible D gene is TRBD2 (6 bases). Germline V gene lookup returns CDR1 LGHNA and CDR2 YNFKEQ. V was shortened by 8 bases and J by 0 bases, with 16 bases between the two germline ends. The CDR3 is 15 residues long. The CDR3 DNA is TGTGCCAGCGCGGCGGGCGGGAACTACCAAGAGACCCAGTACTTC. It is translated as CASAAGGNYQETQYF.